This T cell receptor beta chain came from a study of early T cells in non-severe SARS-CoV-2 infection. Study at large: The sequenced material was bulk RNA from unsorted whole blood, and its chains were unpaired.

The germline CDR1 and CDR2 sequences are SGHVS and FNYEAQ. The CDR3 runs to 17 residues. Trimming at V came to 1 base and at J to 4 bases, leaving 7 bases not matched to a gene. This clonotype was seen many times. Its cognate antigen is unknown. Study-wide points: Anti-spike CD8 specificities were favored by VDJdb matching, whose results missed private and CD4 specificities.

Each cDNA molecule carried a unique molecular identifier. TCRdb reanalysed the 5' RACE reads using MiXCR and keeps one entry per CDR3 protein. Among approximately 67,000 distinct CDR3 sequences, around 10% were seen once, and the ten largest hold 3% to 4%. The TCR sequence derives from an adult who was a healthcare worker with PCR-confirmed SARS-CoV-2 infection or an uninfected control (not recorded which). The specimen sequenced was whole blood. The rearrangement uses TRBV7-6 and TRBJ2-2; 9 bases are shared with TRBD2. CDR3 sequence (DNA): TGTGCCAGCAGCTTAGTTGCGGGGGGGCTCGGCACCGGGGAGCTGTTTTTT. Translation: CASSLVAGGLGTGELFF.